This T cell receptor (beta chain) was recorded in a study of T cell changes during pregnancy in multiple sclerosis (dated by TCRdb to about 2019). Context from the whole study: In women with multiple sclerosis, the researchers looked at how the T cell repertoire shifted as pregnancy progressed.

The CDR3 holds 14 amino acids from the cysteine to the phenylalanine. The DNA shown is the 42-base CDR3, in frame from base 1. CDR1 and CDR2, looked up from the germline V gene, are SNHLY and FYNNEI. V and J are trimmed by 8 bases and 4 bases, and the gene matches miss 9 bases of the junction. Notes on this clone: Its antigen remains undetermined. Base qualities are not at hand, and no much larger clone is one base apart.

Receptors were amplified or captured by the immunoSEQ multiplex PCR assay. In TCRdb, the immuneACCESS table is reduced to in-frame sequences with V and J assigned. These tables do not hold every clone; where another copy was compared, an unresolved V gene accounts for under half, and the others remain unexplained. The sample table holds 45,000 to 50,000 clones, of which roughly 92% were seen once. Approximately 0.39% of the sample comes from the top ten. The sequence is built from TRBV2 and TRBJ2-5, with 8 junctional bases fitting TRBD2. The sequence derives from a female donor in good health, enrolled as a control in a pregnancy study. Sequencing used CD4+ T cells from peripheral blood mononuclear cells, obtained in the second trimester of pregnancy. The encoded CDR3 is CASGRGGDGETQYF. The sequenced DNA: TGTGCCAGCGGACGGGGGGGCGACGGAGAGACCCAGTACTTC.